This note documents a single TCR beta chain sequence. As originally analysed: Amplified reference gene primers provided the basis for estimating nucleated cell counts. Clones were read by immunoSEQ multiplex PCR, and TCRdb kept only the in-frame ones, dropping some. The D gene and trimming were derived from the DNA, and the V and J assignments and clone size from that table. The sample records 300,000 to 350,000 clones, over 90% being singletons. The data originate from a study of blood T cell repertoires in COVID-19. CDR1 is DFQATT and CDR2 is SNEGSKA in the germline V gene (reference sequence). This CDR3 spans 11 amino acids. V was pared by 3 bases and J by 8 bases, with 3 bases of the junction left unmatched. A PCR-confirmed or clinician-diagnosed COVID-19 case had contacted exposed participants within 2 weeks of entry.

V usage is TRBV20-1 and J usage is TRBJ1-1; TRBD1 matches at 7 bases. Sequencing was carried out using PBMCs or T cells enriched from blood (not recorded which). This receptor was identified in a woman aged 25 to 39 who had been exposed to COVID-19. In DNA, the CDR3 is TGCAGTGCTAGGACAGGGCTGGAAGCTTTCTTT. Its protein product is CSARTGLEAFF.